The 24 T cell receptor beta chains in this list originate from one sample, sequenced in a study of shared clonotypes between healthy human individuals. Sequencing used immunoSEQ multiplex PCR; TCRdb keeps in-frame clones, though not all of them. The data hold 2.5 million or so clones, with around nine tenths observed a single time. The sequenced material came from naive CD4+ T cells sorted from blood. Subset specified: CD45RA+ positively selected. These receptors were obtained from a man younger than 35 in good health.

This chain joins TRBV18 and TRBJ1-5; D remains ambiguous. CDR3 size: 12 residues. CDR1 and CDR2 (germline): KGHSH, LQKENI. The V gene lost 6 bases and the J gene lost 2 bases, with 5 bases spanning the gap. In nucleotides, the CDR3 is TGTGCCAGCTCTTCGGGCAATCAGCCCCAGCATTTT. Its translation: CASSSGNQPQHF.

The chain is built from TRBV9 and TRBJ2-7; either TRBD1 or TRBD2 may fit D (5 bases each). CDR1 is SGDLS and CDR2 is YYNGEE in the germline V gene. Trimming left V 0 bases short and J 7 bases short, with 11 bases between. CDR3 length: 13 residues. DNA of the CDR3: TGTGCCAGCAGCGTAGAATTAGGGACGGAGCAGTACTTC. This sequence encodes CASSVELGTEQYF.

The gene calls are TRBV5-4 and TRBJ2-5; D call uncertain. Trimming cost V 0 bases and J 4 bases, with 10 bases left between them. This CDR3 is 14 amino acids long. Looked up from germline, CDR1 is SGHNT and CDR2 is YYREEE (reference sequence). CDR3 residues: CASSLARLGETQYF. The CDR3 DNA sequence: TGTGCCAGCAGCTTGGCGCGGCTGGGAGAGACCCAGTACTTC.

The genes are TRBV19 and TRBJ2-6; D call uncertain. CDR1 and CDR2 from the germline V gene are LNHDA and SQIVND (reference sequence). The CDR3 consists of 17 residues. V was pared by 2 bases and J by 4 bases, with 15 bases between. This CDR3 reads CASSINSRRRGANVLTF. The CDR3, as DNA: TGTGCCAGTAGTATAAATTCTCGCAGAAGAGGGGCCAACGTCCTGACTTTC.

The chain employs TRBV5-1 and TRBJ2-2; no clear D gene. V shed 7 bases and J shed 8 bases, with 15 bases lying between them. CDR3 size: 13 residues. Germline assignment: CDR1 SGHRS and CDR2 YFSETQ. In DNA form, the CDR3 reads TGCGCCAGCGGAAACCGGGCCAAGGGGGAGCTGTTTTTT. This translates into CASGNRAKGELFF.

The count of this clone is one. V gene TRBV5-1 combines with J gene TRBJ2-2; 8 bases match TRBD2. The CDR3 has 17 amino acids. CDR1 is SGHRS, CDR2 YFSETQ, per germline. V shed 3 bases and J 8 bases; nucleotides not matched to a gene: 15. The CDR3 DNA follows: TGCGCCAGCAGCTCGAGAACTAGCGGAGTAGCAAGAGGGGAGCTGTTTTTT. This sequence encodes CASSSRTSGVARGELFF.

This chain joins TRBV5-4 and TRBJ2-7, with 12 bases identical to TRBD2. This CDR3 has 16 residues. Per germline, CDR1 SGHNT and CDR2 YYREEE (reference sequence). Trimming at V came to 4 bases and at J to 4 bases, leaving 9 bases not matched to a gene. The CDR3 nucleotides are TGTGCCAGCAGCCCCAAAGGACTAGCGGGGCCATACGAGCAGTACTTC. Its translation: CASSPKGLAGPYEQYF. The full variable domain, completed using reference TRBV5-4 and TRBJ2-7, is ETGVTQSPTHLIKTRGQQVTLRCSSQSGHNTVSWYQQALGQGPQFIFQYYREEENGRGNFPPRFSGLQFPNYSSELNVNALELDDSALYLCASSPKGLAGPYEQYFGPGTRLTVT.

Worth noting for this clone: This specimen includes other DNA sequences encoding the same CDR3. The rearrangement links TRBV18 to TRBJ1-3; tentative D call: TRBD1 (5 bases). Per germline, CDR1 KGHSH and CDR2 LQKENI. Trimming took 3 bases from V and 1 from J, leaving 7 bases between them. The CDR3 is 14 residues long. This chain's CDR3 is CASSPQGSGNTIYF. The CDR3 DNA reads as TGTGCCAGCTCACCGCAGGGATCTGGAAACACCATATATTTT.

The chain employs TRBV7-9 and TRBJ1-1, with 7 bases fitting TRBD1. The CDR3 runs to 17 residues. With 4 bases clipped from V and 1 base from J, the junction kept 12 bases outside the gene matches. Germline loops: CDR1 SEHNR, CDR2 FQNEAQ (reference sequence). The CDR3 reads CASSSDTGESANTEAFF. CDR3 sequence (DNA): TGTGCCAGCAGCTCCGACACAGGGGAGTCTGCGAACACTGAAGCTTTCTTT.

This rearrangement joins TRBV5-1 to TRBJ1-4; D may be TRBD1 (5 bases). Trimming removed 2 bases from V and 1 base from J, with 9 bases in between. The germline V gene encodes CDR1 SGHRS and CDR2 YFSETQ. The CDR3 is 15 amino acids. The CDR3 DNA sequence: TGCGCCAGCAGCTTTTTTGGGGGAACTAATGAAAAACTGTTTTTT. Translated: CASSFFGGTNEKLFF.

The chain combines TRBV7-9 with TRBJ2-3; 8 bases align to TRBD2. After removal of 4 bases from V and 6 bases from J, the junction contained 21 bases not matched to a gene. The CDR3 extends over 19 amino acids. The germline gives CDR1 SEHNR, CDR2 FQNEAQ (reference sequence). In nucleotides, the CDR3 is TGTGCCAGCAGCTCTTCGGAGCGGGAGACCTCACCCAAGCGGGATACGCAGTATTTT. It codes for CASSSSERETSPKRDTQYF.

The chain carries TRBV28 and TRBJ2-3; 8 nucleotides align to TRBD1. With V trimmed by 4 bases and J by 5 bases, 17 bases remained unmatched. CDR3 length equals 18 residues. The germline gives CDR1 MDHEN, CDR2 SYDVKM. The CDR3 nucleotides read TGTGCCAGCAGTTCGCTAACCCCCTGGGGCAGGGGGCAAGATACGCAGTATTTT. Translation gives CASSSLTPWGRGQDTQYF.

The V gene is TRBV29-1, the J gene TRBJ1-1; no reliable D call. The germline V gene has CDR1 SQVTM and CDR2 ANQGSEA. The CDR3 consists of 14 residues. Trimming took 4 bases from V and 1 from J, leaving 13 bases between them. Here the CDR3 DNA reads TGCAGCGTTGCCGGCAGTCGGACGAACACTGAAGCTTTCTTT. Its protein is CSVAGSRTNTEAFF.

The chain combines TRBV5-1 with TRBJ1-2; TRBD1 matches at 10 bases. This CDR3 comprises 14 residues. The V gene's germline CDR1 is SGHRS and CDR2 YFSETQ. With V trimmed by 2 bases and J by 8 bases, 6 bases remained unmatched. CDR3 DNA sequence: TGCGCCAGCAGCTTCTCCGGGACAGGGGAAGGCTACACCTTC. The encoded protein is CASSFSGTGEGYTF.

CDR3 nucleotides: TGTGCCAGCAGCTTCCCCGCGGGAAATTCACCCCTCCACTTT. Protein product: CASSFPAGNSPLHF. The chain recombines TRBV11-2 with TRBJ1-6; D ambiguous. Germline CDR1 and CDR2: SGHAT and FQNNGV. Trimming shortened V by 3 bases and J by 7 bases, and 10 bases separated the two germline ends. The CDR3 length is 14 residues.

The chain couples TRBV5-1 to TRBJ2-7; maybe TRBD2 (5 bases). V was pared by 4 bases and J by 0 bases, with 11 bases between. Germline lookup yields CDR1 SGHRS and CDR2 YFSETQ. The CDR3 sequence is 14 residues long. CDR3 coding DNA: TGCGCCAGCAGCAGCACTAGTTCCTCCTACGAGCAGTACTTC. It specifies CASSSTSSSYEQYF.

This chain links TRBV5-8 with TRBJ2-3, with D uncertain. The CDR3 contains 14 residues. The germline V gene encodes CDR1 SGHTS and CDR2 YDEGEE. V was clipped by 4 bases and J by 1 base, with 10 bases between them. The CDR3 region is CASSPYRGTDTQYF. DNA of the CDR3: TGTGCCAGCAGCCCCTATAGGGGCACAGATACGCAGTATTTT.

This clone was seen a handful of times. The J gene is TRBJ1-1, the V gene TRBV5-6; the D gene is possibly TRBD1 (5 bases). Germline loops: CDR1 SGHDT, CDR2 YYEEEE. Trimming cost V 4 bases and J 0 bases, with 10 bases left between them. This CDR3 contains 14 residues. The DNA of the CDR3 is TGTGCCAGCAGCCCGGGACCGCTGAACACTGAAGCTTTCTTT. Translation gives CASSPGPLNTEAFF. The whole variable domain, filled in from reference TRBV5-6 and TRBJ1-1, reads DAGVTQSPTHLIKTRGQQVTLRCSPKSGHDTVSWYQQALGQGPQFIFQYYEEEERQRGNFPDRFSGHQFPNYSSELNVNALLLGDSALYLCASSPGPLNTEAFFGQGTRLTVV.

The chain recombines TRBV2 with TRBJ1-1; 7 bases are shared with TRBD1. J gave up 0 bases and V 6 bases, and 10 bases lay outside the gene matches. Germline CDR1 reads SNHLY; CDR2 reads FYNNEI. The CDR3 length is 16 residues. The DNA of the CDR3 is TGTGCCAGCAGACGATCGGGACAGCCCCTGAACACTGAAGCTTTCTTT. It is translated as CASRRSGQPLNTEAFF.

About this clone: Distinct nucleotide sequences in the sample also encode this CDR3. The chain is built from TRBV19 and TRBJ2-3; 9 bases match TRBD2. This CDR3 spans 16 amino acids. CDR1 is LNHDA and CDR2 is SQIVND in the germline V gene (reference sequence). After removal of 3 bases from V and 0 bases from J, the junction contained 4 bases not matched to a gene. The CDR3 bases are TGTGCCAGTAGTATGTCTAGCGGGACTAGCACAGATACGCAGTATTTT. Translating gives CASSMSSGTSTDTQYF.

The V gene is TRBV28, the J gene TRBJ2-1; 11 nucleotides line up with TRBD2. This CDR3 is built from 15 residues. The trim removed 6 bases at V and 9 bases at J, leaving 10 bases unmatched. CDR1 and CDR2 from the germline V gene are MDHEN and SYDVKM. The CDR3 spells CASRYSGGVTGEQFF. CDR3 sequence (DNA): TGTGCCAGCAGGTATAGCGGGGGGGTGACGGGTGAGCAGTTCTTC. Based on the CDR3 plus reference TRBV28 and TRBJ2-1, the full variable domain is DVKVTQSSRYLVKRTGEKVFLECVQDMDHENMFWYRQDPGLGLRLIYFSYDVKMKEKGDIPEGYSVSREKKERFSLILESASTNQTSMYLCASRYSGGVTGEQFFGPGTRLTVL.

J is TRBJ2-7 and V is TRBV28, with TRBD1 matching over 9 bases. The J segment lost 2 bases and the V segment lost 3 bases, leaving 5 bases of the junction unmatched. From germline, CDR1 is MDHEN and CDR2 SYDVKM. The CDR3 consists of 15 residues. This chain's CDR3 is CASSFGDRATYEQYF. The CDR3 DNA follows: TGTGCCAGCAGTTTTGGGGACAGGGCGACCTACGAGCAGTACTTC.

The CDR3 here is CASSSMDRNEQYF. DNA for the CDR3: TGCGCCAGCAGCTCGATGGACAGGAACGAGCAGTACTTC. J is TRBJ2-7 and V is TRBV5-1; 7 bases are a match to TRBD1. Germline assignment: CDR1 SGHRS and CDR2 YFSETQ. After removal of 3 bases from V and 5 bases from J, the junction contained 5 bases not matched to a gene. The CDR3 length is 13 residues. Full variable domain (outside the CDR3, taken from reference TRBV5-1 and TRBJ2-7): KAGVTQTPRYLIKTRGQQVTLSCSPISGHRSVSWYQQTPGQGLQFLFEYFSETQRNKGNFPGRFSGRQFSNSRSEMNVSTLELGDSALYLCASSSMDRNEQYFGPGTRLTVT.

V is TRBV29-1 and J is TRBJ1-1; tentatively, D is TRBD1 (6 bases). Germline CDR1 and CDR2: SQVTM and ANQGSEA. CDR3 length equals 13 residues. V lost 2 bases, J lost 7 bases, and 14 bases lay in between. CDR3 residues: CSVEKVEGGEAFF. CDR3 coding DNA: TGCAGCGTTGAAAAGGTGGAAGGGGGTGAAGCTTTCTTT.